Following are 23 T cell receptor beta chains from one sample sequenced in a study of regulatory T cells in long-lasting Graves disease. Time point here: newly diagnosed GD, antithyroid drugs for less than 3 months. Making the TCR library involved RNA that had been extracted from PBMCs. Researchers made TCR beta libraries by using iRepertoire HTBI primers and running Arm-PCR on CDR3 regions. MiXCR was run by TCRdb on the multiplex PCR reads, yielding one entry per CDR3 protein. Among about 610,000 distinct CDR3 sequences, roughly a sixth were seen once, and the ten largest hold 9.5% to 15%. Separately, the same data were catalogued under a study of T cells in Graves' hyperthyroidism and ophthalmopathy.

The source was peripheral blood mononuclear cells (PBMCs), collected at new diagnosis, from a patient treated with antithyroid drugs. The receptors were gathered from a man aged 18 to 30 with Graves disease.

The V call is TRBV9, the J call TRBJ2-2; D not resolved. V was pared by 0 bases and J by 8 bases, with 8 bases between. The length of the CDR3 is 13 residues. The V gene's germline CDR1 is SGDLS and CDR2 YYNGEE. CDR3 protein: CASSVGRVGELFF. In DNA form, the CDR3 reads TGTGCCAGCAGCGTAGGACGGGTGGGGGAGCTGTTTTTT.

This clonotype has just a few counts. This chain's CDR3 is CASSYGRNTGELFF. In DNA, the CDR3 is TGTGCCAGCAGTTACGGGAGGAACACCGGGGAGCTGTTTTTT. The chain carries TRBV6-2 or TRBV6-3 and TRBJ2-2, with D perhaps TRBD2 (5 bases). Germline CDR1 and CDR2: MNHEY and SVGEGT. This CDR3 has 14 residues. With 2 bases removed from V and 1 base from J, the gap between germline ends came to 5 bases.

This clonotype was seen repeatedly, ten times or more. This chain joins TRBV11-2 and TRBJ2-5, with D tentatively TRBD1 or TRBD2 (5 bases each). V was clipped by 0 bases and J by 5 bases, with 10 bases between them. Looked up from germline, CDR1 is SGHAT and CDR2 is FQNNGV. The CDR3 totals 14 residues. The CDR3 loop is CASSLEWGSETQYF. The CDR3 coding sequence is TGTGCCAGCAGCTTAGAATGGGGGTCGGAGACCCAGTACTTC.

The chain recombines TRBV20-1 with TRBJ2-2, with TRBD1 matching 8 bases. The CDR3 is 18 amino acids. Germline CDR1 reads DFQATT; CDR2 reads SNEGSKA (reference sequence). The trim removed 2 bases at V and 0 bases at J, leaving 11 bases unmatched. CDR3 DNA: TGCAGTGCTAGACCAGCTCCAACGACAGGGGCGAACACCGGGGAGCTGTTTTTT. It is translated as CSARPAPTTGANTGELFF.

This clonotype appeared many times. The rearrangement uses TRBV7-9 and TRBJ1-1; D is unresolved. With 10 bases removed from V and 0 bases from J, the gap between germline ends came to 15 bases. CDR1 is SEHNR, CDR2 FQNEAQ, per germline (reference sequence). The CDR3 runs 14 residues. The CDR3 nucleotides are TGTGCCATCAACCCCTCTGGGGTGAACACTGAAGCTTTCTTT. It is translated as CAINPSGVNTEAFF. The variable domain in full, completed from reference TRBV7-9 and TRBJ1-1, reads DTGVSQNPRHKITKRGQNVTFRCDPISEHNRLYWYRQTLGQGPEFLTYFQNEAQLEKSRLLSDRFSAERPKGSFSTLEIQRTEQGDSAMYLCAINPSGVNTEAFFGQGTRLTVV.

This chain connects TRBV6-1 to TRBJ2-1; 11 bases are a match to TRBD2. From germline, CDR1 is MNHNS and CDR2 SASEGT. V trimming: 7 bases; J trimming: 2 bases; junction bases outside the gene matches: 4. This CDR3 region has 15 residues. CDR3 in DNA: TGTGCCAGCATTCTTAGCGGGAGGGCCTACAATGAGCAGTTCTTC. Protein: CASILSGRAYNEQFF.

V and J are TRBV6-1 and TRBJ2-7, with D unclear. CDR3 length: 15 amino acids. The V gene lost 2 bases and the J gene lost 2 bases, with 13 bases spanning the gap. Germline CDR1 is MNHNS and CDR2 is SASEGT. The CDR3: CASSEMAYTTYEQYF. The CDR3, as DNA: TGTGCCAGCAGTGAAATGGCCTACACAACCTACGAGCAGTACTTC.

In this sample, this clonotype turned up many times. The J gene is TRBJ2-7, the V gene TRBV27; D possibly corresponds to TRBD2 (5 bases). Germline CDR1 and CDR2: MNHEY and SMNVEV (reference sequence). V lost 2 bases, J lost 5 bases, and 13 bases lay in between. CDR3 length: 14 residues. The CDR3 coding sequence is TGTGCCAGCAGTTTAAGTGGGAGATATCACGAGCAGTACTTC. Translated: CASSLSGRYHEQYF.

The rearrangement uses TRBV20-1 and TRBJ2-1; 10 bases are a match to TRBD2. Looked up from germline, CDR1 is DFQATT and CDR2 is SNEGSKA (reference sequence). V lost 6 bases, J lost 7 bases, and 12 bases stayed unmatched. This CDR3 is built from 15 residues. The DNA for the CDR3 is TGCAGTGCGCGGGGACTAGCGAGAGGTTCAAATGAGCAGTTCTTC. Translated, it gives CSARGLARGSNEQFF.

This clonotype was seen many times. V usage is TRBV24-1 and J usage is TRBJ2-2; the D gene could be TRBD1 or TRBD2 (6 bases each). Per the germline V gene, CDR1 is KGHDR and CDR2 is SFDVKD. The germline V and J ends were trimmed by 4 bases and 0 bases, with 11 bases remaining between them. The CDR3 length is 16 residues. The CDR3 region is CATSEGGRSNTGELFF. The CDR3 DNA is TGTGCCACCAGTGAGGGGGGCAGGTCGAACACCGGGGAGCTGTTTTTT.

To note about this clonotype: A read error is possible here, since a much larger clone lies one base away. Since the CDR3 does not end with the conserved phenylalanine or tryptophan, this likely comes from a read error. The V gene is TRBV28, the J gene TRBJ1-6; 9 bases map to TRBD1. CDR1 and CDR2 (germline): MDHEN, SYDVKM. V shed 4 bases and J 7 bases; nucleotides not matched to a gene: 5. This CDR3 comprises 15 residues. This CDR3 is CASSYGTGPNSPLHL. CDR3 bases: TGTGCCAGCAGTTACGGGACAGGGCCAAATTCACCCCTCCACCTT.

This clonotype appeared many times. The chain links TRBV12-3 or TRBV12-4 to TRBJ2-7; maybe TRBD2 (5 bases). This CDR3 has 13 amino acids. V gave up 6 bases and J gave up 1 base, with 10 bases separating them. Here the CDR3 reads CASSSSGSYEQYF. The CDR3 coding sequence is TGTGCCAGCAGCTCAAGCGGTTCCTACGAGCAGTACTTC.

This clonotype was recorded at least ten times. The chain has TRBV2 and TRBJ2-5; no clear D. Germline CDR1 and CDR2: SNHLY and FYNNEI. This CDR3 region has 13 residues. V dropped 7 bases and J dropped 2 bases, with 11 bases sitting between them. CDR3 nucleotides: TGTGCCAGCAAGGGTGACACTCAAGAGACCCAGTACTTC. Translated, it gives CASKGDTQETQYF.

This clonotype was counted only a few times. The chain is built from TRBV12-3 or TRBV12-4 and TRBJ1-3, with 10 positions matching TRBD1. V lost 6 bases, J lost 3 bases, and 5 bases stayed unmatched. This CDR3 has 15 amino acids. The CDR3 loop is CASSQGTGVGNTIYF. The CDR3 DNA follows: TGTGCCAGCAGCCAAGGGACAGGGGTTGGAAACACCATATATTTT.

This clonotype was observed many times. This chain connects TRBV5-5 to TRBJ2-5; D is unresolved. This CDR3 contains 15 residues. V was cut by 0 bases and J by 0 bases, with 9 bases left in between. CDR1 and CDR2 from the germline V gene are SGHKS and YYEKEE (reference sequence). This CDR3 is CASSLDALYQETQYF. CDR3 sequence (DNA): TGTGCCAGCAGCTTGGATGCGCTGTACCAAGAGACCCAGTACTTC. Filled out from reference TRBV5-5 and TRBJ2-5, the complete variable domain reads DAGVTQSPTHLIKTRGQQVTLRCSPISGHKSVSWYQQVLGQGPQFIFQYYEKEERGRGNFPDRFSARQFPNYSSELNVNALLLGDSALYLCASSLDALYQETQYFGPGTRLLVL.

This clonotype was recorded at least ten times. The DNA of the CDR3 is TGTGCCAGCAGATGGGGGGAGAACACCGGGGAGCTGTTTTTT. It yields the protein CASRWGENTGELFF. The V and J genes are TRBV12-3 or TRBV12-4 and TRBJ2-2; D perhaps matches TRBD2 (6 bases). The CDR3 has 14 amino acids. The ends were cut back, 6 bases at V and 1 base at J, with 9 bases in the middle.

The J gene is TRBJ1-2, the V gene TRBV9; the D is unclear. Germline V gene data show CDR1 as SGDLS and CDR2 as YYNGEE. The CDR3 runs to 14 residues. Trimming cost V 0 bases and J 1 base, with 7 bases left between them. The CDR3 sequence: CASSVGWGNYGYTF. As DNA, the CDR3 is TGTGCCAGCAGCGTAGGGTGGGGTAACTATGGCTACACCTTC.

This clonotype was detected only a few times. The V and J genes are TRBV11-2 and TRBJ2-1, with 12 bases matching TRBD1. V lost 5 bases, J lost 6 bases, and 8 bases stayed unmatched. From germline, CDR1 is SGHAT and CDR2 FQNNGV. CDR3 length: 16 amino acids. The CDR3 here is CASSPPGQGAINEQFF. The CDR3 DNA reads TGTGCCAGCAGCCCGCCGGGACAGGGGGCAATCAATGAGCAGTTCTTC.

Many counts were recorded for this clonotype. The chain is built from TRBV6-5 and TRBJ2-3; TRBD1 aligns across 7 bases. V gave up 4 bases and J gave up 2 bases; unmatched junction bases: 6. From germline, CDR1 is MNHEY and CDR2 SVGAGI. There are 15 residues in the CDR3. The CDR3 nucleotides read TGTGCCAGCAGTTCCGGGACAGAGAACACAGATACGCAGTATTTT. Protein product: CASSSGTENTDTQYF.

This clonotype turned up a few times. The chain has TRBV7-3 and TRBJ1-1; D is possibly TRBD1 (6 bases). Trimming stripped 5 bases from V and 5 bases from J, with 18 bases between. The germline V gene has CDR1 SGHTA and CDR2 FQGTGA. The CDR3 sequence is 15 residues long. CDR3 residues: CASSPLGGGRTEAFF. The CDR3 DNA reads TGTGCCAGCAGCCCTCTGGGGGGGGGCAGGACTGAAGCTTTCTTT. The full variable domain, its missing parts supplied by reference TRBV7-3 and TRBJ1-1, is GAGVSQTPSNKVTEKGKYVELRCDPISGHTALYWYRQSLGQGPEFLIYFQGTGAADDSGLPNDRFFAVRPEGSVSTLKIQRTERGDSAVYLCASSPLGGGRTEAFFGQGTRLTVV.

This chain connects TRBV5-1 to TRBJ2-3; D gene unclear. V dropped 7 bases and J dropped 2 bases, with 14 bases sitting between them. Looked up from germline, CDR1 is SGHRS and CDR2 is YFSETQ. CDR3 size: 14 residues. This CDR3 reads CASYLQVSTDTQYF. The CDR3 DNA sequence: TGCGCCAGCTACCTCCAGGTGTCCACAGATACGCAGTATTTT.

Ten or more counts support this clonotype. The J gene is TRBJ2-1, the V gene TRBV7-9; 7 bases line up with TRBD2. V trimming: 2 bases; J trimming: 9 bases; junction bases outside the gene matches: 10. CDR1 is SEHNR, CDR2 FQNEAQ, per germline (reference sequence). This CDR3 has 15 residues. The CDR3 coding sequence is TGTGCCAGCAGCTTACCCGCGGGAGACCATGGTGAGCAGTTCTTC. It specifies CASSLPAGDHGEQFF.

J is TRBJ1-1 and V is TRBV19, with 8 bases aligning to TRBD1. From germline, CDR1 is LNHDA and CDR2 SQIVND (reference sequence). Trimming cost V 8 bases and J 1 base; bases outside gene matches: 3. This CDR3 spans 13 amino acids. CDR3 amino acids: CASGQGRNTEAFF. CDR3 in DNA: TGTGCCAGTGGACAGGGTCGGAACACTGAAGCTTTCTTT.